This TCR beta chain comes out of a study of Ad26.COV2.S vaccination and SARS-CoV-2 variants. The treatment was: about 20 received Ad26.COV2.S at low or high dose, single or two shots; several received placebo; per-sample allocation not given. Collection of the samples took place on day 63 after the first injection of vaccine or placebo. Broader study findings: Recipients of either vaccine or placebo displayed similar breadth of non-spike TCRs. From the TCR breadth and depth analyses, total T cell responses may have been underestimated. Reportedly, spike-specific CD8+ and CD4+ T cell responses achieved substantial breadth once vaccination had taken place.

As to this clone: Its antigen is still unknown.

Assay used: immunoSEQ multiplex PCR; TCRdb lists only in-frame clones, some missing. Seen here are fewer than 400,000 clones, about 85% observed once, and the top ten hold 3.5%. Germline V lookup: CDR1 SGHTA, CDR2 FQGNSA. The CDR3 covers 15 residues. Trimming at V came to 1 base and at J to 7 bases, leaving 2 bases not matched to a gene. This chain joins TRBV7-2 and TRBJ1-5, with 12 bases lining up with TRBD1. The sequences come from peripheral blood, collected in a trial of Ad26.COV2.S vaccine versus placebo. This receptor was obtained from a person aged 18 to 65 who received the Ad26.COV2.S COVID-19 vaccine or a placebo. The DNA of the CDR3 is TGTGCCAGCAGCTTAGGGGACAGGGGGCACCAGCCCCAGCATTTT. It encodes CASSLGDRGHQPQHF.